The 27 T cell receptor beta chains below all came from one sample that was sequenced in a study of Ad26.COV2.S vaccination and SARS-CoV-2 variants. Treatment: roughly 18 received Ad26.COV2.S at low or high dose, single or two shots; five or six received placebo; per-sample allocation not given. Sampling took place 63 days after the first vaccine or placebo injection. TCRdb's copy holds only in-frame clones and misses some; the assay was immunoSEQ multiplex PCR. In the table there are some 400,000 clones, over 75% of which are singletons. The starting material was peripheral blood, obtained in a trial of Ad26.COV2.S vaccine versus placebo. The receptors here all came from a person aged 18-65 years who received the Ad26.COV2.S COVID-19 vaccine or a placebo.

This chain links TRBV7-2 with TRBJ2-1; D unresolved. From germline, CDR1 is SGHTA and CDR2 FQGNSA. The CDR3 sequence is 12 residues long. The V gene lost 5 bases and the J gene lost 9 bases, with 11 bases spanning the gap. Here the CDR3 reads CASSLAGGEQFF. DNA for the CDR3: TGTGCCAGCAGCCTCGCAGGTGGTGAGCAGTTCTTC.

CDR3 region: CASSLAGSDQPQHF. In DNA, the CDR3 is TGTGCCAGCAGCTTAGCCGGTTCGGATCAGCCCCAGCATTTT. The V gene is TRBV7-9, the J gene TRBJ1-5, with D hard to call. The ends were cut back, 0 bases at V and 5 bases at J, with 8 bases in the middle. Germline CDR1 SEHNR, CDR2 FQNEAQ (reference sequence). The CDR3 has 14 residues.

The chain carries TRBV30 and TRBJ2-5; D gene unclear. The ends were cut back, 5 bases at V and 2 bases at J, with 9 bases in the middle. CDR3 size: 12 residues. The V gene's germline CDR1 is GTSNPN and CDR2 SVGIG (reference sequence). The CDR3 here is CAWVPHQETQYF. Written as DNA, the CDR3 is TGTGCCTGGGTTCCCCATCAAGAGACCCAGTACTTC.

The chain has TRBV11-2 and TRBJ1-3; D is perhaps TRBD1 (6 bases). The V end was cut by 4 bases, the J end by 0 bases, with 13 bases between. The CDR3 loop spans 16 amino acids. Germline lookup yields CDR1 SGHAT and CDR2 FQNNGV. The CDR3: CASSWGRGSSGNTIYF. CDR3 DNA: TGTGCCAGCAGCTGGGGGAGGGGGAGCTCTGGAAACACCATATATTTT.

The rearrangement links TRBV27 to TRBJ2-7, with D maybe TRBD1 (6 bases). This CDR3 region has 18 residues. V lost 6 bases, J lost 3 bases, and 27 bases lay in between. The germline V gene encodes CDR1 MNHEY and CDR2 SMNVEV (reference sequence). The CDR3 bases are TGTGCCAGCAGACCCTTATTCAGGGGTGGCGAAAGGGGCTACGAGCAGTACTTC. This encodes CASRPLFRGGERGYEQYF.

V and J are TRBV5-5 and TRBJ2-2; D may be TRBD2 (6 bases). The CDR3 sequence is 12 residues long. V was clipped by 4 bases and J by 6 bases, with 7 bases between them. Germline lookup yields CDR1 SGHKS and CDR2 YYEKEE (reference sequence). CDR3: CASSRLAGELFF. CDR3 DNA: TGTGCCAGCAGCCGACTAGCCGGGGAGCTGTTTTTT.

This clone was found once. This chain joins TRBV5-5 and TRBJ2-3; D gene uncertain. Trimming took 4 bases from V and 6 from J, leaving 18 bases between them. Germline CDR1 reads SGHKS; CDR2 reads YYEKEE (reference sequence). The CDR3 consists of 15 residues. The CDR3 coding sequence is TGTGCCAGCAGCCCCCTCTTTCTTCGCGAGGATACGCAGTATTTT. Its translation is CASSPLFLREDTQYF.

Regarding this clone: This same CDR3 is encoded by further DNA sequences in the sample. The chain employs TRBV27 and TRBJ1-6; D is ambiguous. The CDR3 has 12 residues. V lost 3 bases and J 7 bases, leaving 4 bases between the germline ends. In germline, CDR1 is MNHEY, CDR2 SMNVEV (reference sequence). This chain's CDR3 is CASSFSNSPLHF. The CDR3 DNA is TGTGCCAGCAGTTTCTCGAATTCACCCCTCCACTTT.

This chain connects TRBV24-1 to TRBJ2-3; 11 bases are a match to TRBD1. V lost 3 bases, J lost 4 bases, and 5 bases stayed unmatched. The germline V gene has CDR1 KGHDR and CDR2 SFDVKD. The length of the CDR3 is 16 residues. CDR3 nucleotides: TGTGCCACCAGTGATACCGGGACAGGGGGAGCAGATACGCAGTATTTT. Its translation is CATSDTGTGGADTQYF.

This chain connects TRBV24-1 to TRBJ2-1, with a possible D match to TRBD1 (5 bases). Germline V gene sequence: CDR1 KGHDR, CDR2 SFDVKD. Trimming removed 10 bases from V and 2 bases from J, with 5 bases in between. The CDR3 length is 11 residues. The CDR3 loop is CATGPYNEQFF. The CDR3 DNA follows: TGTGCCACGGGGCCCTACAATGAGCAGTTCTTC.

The J gene is TRBJ1-6, the V gene TRBV5-5; D is uncertain. V was clipped by 0 bases and J by 5 bases, with 12 bases between them. The CDR3 is made up of 16 amino acids. Germline-derived CDR1 and CDR2 are SGHKS and YYEKEE (reference sequence). CDR3 protein: CASSLVETVHNSPLHF. CDR3 in DNA: TGTGCCAGCAGCTTGGTGGAGACGGTGCATAATTCACCCCTCCACTTT.

V usage is TRBV5-1 and J usage is TRBJ1-6; a possible D gene is TRBD1 (6 bases). The CDR3 spans 15 residues. CDR1 SGHRS and CDR2 YFSETQ come from the germline V gene. V dropped 3 bases and J dropped 11 bases, with 18 bases sitting between them. CDR3 loop: CASSSLWQGITPLHF. In DNA, the CDR3 is TGCGCCAGCAGCTCCCTGTGGCAGGGGATCACACCCCTCCACTTT.

The V gene is TRBV19, the J gene TRBJ2-1; 11 positions agree with TRBD2. With 5 bases clipped from V and 7 bases from J, the junction kept 10 bases outside the gene matches. This CDR3 contains 16 residues. CDR1 and CDR2 from the germline V gene are LNHDA and SQIVND (reference sequence). CDR3: CASSVTSGRIGNEQFF. In DNA, the CDR3 is TGTGCCAGTAGTGTAACTAGCGGGAGAATCGGGAATGAGCAGTTCTTC. The whole variable domain, remainder taken from reference TRBV19 and TRBJ2-1, is DGGITQSPKYLFRKEGQNVTLSCEQNLNHDAMYWYRQDPGQGLRLIYYSQIVNDFQKGDIAEGYSVSREKKESFPLTVTSAQKNPTAFYLCASSVTSGRIGNEQFFGPGTRLTVL.

By sample share, this clone is medium-sized. The chain links TRBV6-4 to TRBJ2-3; 7 nucleotides line up with TRBD1. The CDR3 has 15 amino acids. The junction had 2 bases not matched to a gene; V was cut back by 0 bases and J by 2 bases. Germline assignment: CDR1 MRHNA and CDR2 SNTAGT. In nucleotides, the CDR3 is TGTGCCAGCAGTGACTCAGGGGGCGCCACAGATACGCAGTATTTT. This translates into CASSDSGGATDTQYF.

The rearrangement links TRBV12-5 to TRBJ2-3; possible D gene TRBD2, 6 bases. Per germline, CDR1 LGHNT and CDR2 FRNRAP. V was trimmed by 4 bases and J by 2 bases, leaving 16 bases between them. This CDR3 is built from 16 residues. CDR3 bases: TGTGCTAGTGGTTCGGGGCGAGGCGGGAACACAGATACGCAGTATTTT. Translation gives CASGSGRGGNTDTQYF.

This clone was observed a single time. This chain links TRBV7-3 with TRBJ2-2; possible D gene TRBD1, 6 bases. The V gene's germline CDR1 is SGHTA and CDR2 FQGTGA. V dropped 2 bases and J dropped 6 bases, with 25 bases sitting between them. The CDR3 runs to 19 residues. The CDR3 sequence is CASSLHFARGVGVSGELFF. DNA for the CDR3: TGTGCCAGCAGCTTACATTTCGCCAGGGGAGTCGGTGTATCCGGGGAGCTGTTTTTT.

V is TRBV3-1 (or the pseudogene TRBV3-2) and J is TRBJ1-2; D is possibly TRBD1 (6 bases). From germline, CDR1 is LGHDT and CDR2 YNNKEL (reference sequence). Between the trimmed V and J ends, which lost 6 bases and 6 bases, there was a span of 11 bases. This CDR3 contains 12 residues. The DNA for the CDR3 is TGTGCCAGCAGTGGGGGCGCCGATGGCTACACCTTC. Amino acids: CASSGGADGYTF.

J is TRBJ2-7 and V is TRBV4-1; 10 bases map to TRBD2. CDR1 and CDR2 (germline): MGHRA, YSYEKL. This CDR3 spans 18 amino acids. V shed 1 base, J shed 0 bases, and the junction held 9 bases outside the gene matches. The CDR3 sequence is CASSQGIQLAGNSYEQYF. The DNA of the CDR3 is TGCGCCAGCAGCCAAGGAATTCAACTAGCGGGAAACTCCTACGAGCAGTACTTC.

The J gene is TRBJ2-1, the V gene TRBV20-1; 14 bases fit TRBD2. This CDR3 contains 14 residues. Germline-derived CDR1 and CDR2 are DFQATT and SNEGSKA (reference sequence). The J segment lost 10 bases and the V segment lost 3 bases, leaving 5 bases of the junction unmatched. The CDR3 coding sequence is TGCAGTGCTAGTTTGACTAGCGGGAGGGGAGAGCAGTTCTTC. It is translated as CSASLTSGRGEQFF.

J is TRBJ1-4 and V is TRBV9, with 9 bases identical to TRBD1. V lost 3 bases, J lost 7 bases, and 7 bases stayed unmatched. CDR3 length: 15 amino acids. Germline V gives CDR1 SGDLS, CDR2 YYNGEE. The CDR3 region has the DNA TGTGCCAGCAGCGGCCGGACAGGGGACGCTGAAAAACTGTTTTTT. Its translation is CASSGRTGDAEKLFF.

This clone was seen once. V and J are TRBV2 and TRBJ1-1; 9 positions match TRBD1. CDR1 and CDR2 (germline): SNHLY, FYNNEI. Trimming took 4 bases from V and 4 from J; bases not matched to a gene: 4. The CDR3 runs 14 residues. As DNA, the CDR3 is TGTGCCAGCAGTGTACAGGGGGCGGGCACTGAAGCTTTCTTT. It is translated as CASSVQGAGTEAFF.

This clone was recorded only once. The chain recombines TRBV24-1 with TRBJ2-3; possibly TRBD2 for D (5 bases). Trimming removed 9 bases from V and 0 bases from J, with 12 bases in between. The CDR3 contains 14 residues. Germline-derived CDR1 and CDR2 are KGHDR and SFDVKD. Here the CDR3 reads CATSRGDSTDTQYF. The CDR3, as DNA: TGTGCCACCTCCCGGGGTGATAGCACAGATACGCAGTATTTT.

This clone was observed a single time. The DNA for the CDR3 is TGTGCCAGCAGCGGACAGTTCCAAGAGACCCAGTACTTC. Protein sequence: CASSGQFQETQYF. The chain has TRBV25-1 and TRBJ2-5; tentative D call: TRBD1 (6 bases). V was clipped by 6 bases and J by 1 base, with 9 bases between them. CDR1 and CDR2 (germline): MGHDK, SYGVNS. The CDR3 runs to 13 residues.

The chain carries TRBV4-2 and TRBJ2-1; D not certain. Trimming took 3 bases from V and 4 from J, leaving 10 bases between them. CDR1 is LGHNA and CDR2 is YNFKEQ in the germline V gene. The CDR3 has 14 amino acids. CDR3 residues: CASSQESQYNEQFF. The CDR3 DNA reads as TGTGCCAGCAGCCAGGAATCTCAGTACAATGAGCAGTTCTTC.

The chain links TRBV6-5 to TRBJ2-5; no firm D call. This CDR3 spans 13 amino acids. Trimming removed 6 bases from V and 5 bases from J, with 13 bases in between. CDR1 and CDR2 from the germline V gene are MNHEY and SVGAGI. The CDR3 region is CASSAVLRETQYF. In DNA form, the CDR3 reads TGTGCCAGCAGCGCGGTCTTGAGGGAGACCCAGTACTTC.

V is TRBV9 and J is TRBJ2-7; TRBD2 is a possible D gene (6 bases). The germline V gene has CDR1 SGDLS and CDR2 YYNGEE. Trimming removed 1 base at V and 6 bases at J, with 20 bases between. This CDR3 has 16 amino acids. In DNA form, the CDR3 reads TGTGCCAGCAGCGTACTCCCCTTAGCGGAATCCGGCGAGCAGTACTTC. As protein: CASSVLPLAESGEQYF.

The chain has TRBV4-1 and TRBJ2-5, with no clear D. Germline assignment: CDR1 MGHRA and CDR2 YSYEKL. Trimming stripped 4 bases from V and 0 bases from J, with 6 bases between. This CDR3 has 13 residues. CDR3 sequence (DNA): TGCGCCAGCAGCCCAGTGTACCAAGAGACCCAGTACTTC. Translating it yields CASSPVYQETQYF.